This is a list of T cell receptor beta chains from one sample in a study of metastatic and nonmetastatic thyroid tumors. With MiXCR, TCRdb called clones anew from the PCR reads. The sample lists 3,000 to 5,000 clones; 30% to 35% were seen once. Sequences were obtained from adjacent normal tissue. The receptors were sampled from a female donor with papillary thyroid cancer or a benign thyroid nodule (not recorded which). Some clones in this sample may be carry-over from other donors' samples. CDR3s include the opening cysteine and the closing phenylalanine or tryptophan. The order of the fields is D gene, J gene, V gene, clone size, CDR3 protein, CDR3 DNA. D genes are given only for firm matches. The listing skips clone size in some rows; elsewhere it reads once, few, many or a size class.

>TRBD1|TRBJ2-7|TRBV27|-
CASRIRGTGGCKDQGEQYF
TGTGCCAGCAGGATCAGGGGGACAGGGGGCTGCAAAGACCAAGGGGAGCAGTACTTC
>TRBD2|TRBJ2-7|TRBV5-1|once
CASSLGGPGTNKKDYEQYF
TGCGCCAGCAGCTTGGGTGGGCCCGGGACTAACAAGAAGGACTACGAGCAGTACTTC
>-|TRBJ2-1|TRBV12-3/TRBV12-4|-
CASSFGVHEQFF
TGTGCCAGCAGTTTCGGGGTGCATGAGCAGTTCTTC
>-|TRBJ2-7|TRBV11-1|once
CASSPRSRGRSYEQYF
TGTGCCAGCAGCCCCCGCAGTCGGGGGCGGTCCTACGAGCAGTACTTC
>-|TRBJ2-7|TRBV6-4|-
CASNLPHPNYEQYF
TGTGCCAGCAACCTACCCCACCCAAACTACGAGCAGTACTTC
>-|TRBJ1-2|TRBV10-1|few
CASSEDSNYGYTF
TGCGCCAGCAGTGAGGACAGCAACTATGGCTACACCTTC
>-|TRBJ2-7|TRBV11-2|-
CASSLGGGRSYEQYF
TGTGCCAGCAGCTTAGGAGGGGGGCGCTCCTACGAGCAGTACTTC
>TRBD1|TRBJ1-1|TRBV5-1|large
CASSLAVRDRGTEAFF
TGCGCCAGCAGCTTGGCGGTTAGGGACAGGGGAACTGAAGCTTTCTTT
>TRBD2|TRBJ2-7|TRBV6-1|-
CASNPSGLAGVGEQYF
TGTGCCAGCAACCCCTCCGGACTAGCGGGAGTCGGCGAGCAGTACTTC
>-|TRBJ2-7|TRBV27|few
CASSWGRSSYEQYF
TGTGCCAGCAGTTGGGGCCGGAGCTCCTACGAGCAGTACTTC